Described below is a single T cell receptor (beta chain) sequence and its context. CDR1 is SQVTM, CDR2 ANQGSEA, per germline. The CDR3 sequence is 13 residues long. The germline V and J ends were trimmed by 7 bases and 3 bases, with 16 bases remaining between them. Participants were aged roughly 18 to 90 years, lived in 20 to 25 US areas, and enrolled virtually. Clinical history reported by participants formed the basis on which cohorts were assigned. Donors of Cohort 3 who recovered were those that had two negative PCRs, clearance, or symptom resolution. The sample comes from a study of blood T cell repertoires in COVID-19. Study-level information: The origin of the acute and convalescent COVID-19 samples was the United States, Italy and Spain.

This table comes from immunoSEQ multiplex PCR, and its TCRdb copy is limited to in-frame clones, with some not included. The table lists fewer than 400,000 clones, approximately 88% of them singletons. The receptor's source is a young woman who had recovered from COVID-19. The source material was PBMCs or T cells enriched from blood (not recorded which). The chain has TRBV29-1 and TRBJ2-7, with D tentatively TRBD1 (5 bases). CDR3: CSAEWGGHYEQYF. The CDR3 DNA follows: TGCAGCGCCGAATGGGGCGGTCACTACGAGCAGTACTTC.